The T cell receptor (beta chain) described here comes from a study of technical replicates of blood from four donors. Sequenced by immunoSEQ multiplex PCR; TCRdb stores in-frame clones only, minus some. Of tens of thousands of clones in the sample, 80% to 95% were seen once. Unmatched junction bases numbered 0, after V lost 5 bases and J lost 1 base. The CDR3 runs to 14 residues. CDR1 and CDR2 from the germline V gene are SGHDT and YYEEEE. The chain recombines TRBV5-6 with TRBJ2-3; TRBD2 agrees at 11 bases. The TCR was taken from a human donor in good health. Sample: T cells isolated from PBMCs. CDR3 loop: CASRTSGGTDTQYF. Written as DNA, the CDR3 is TGTGCCAGCAGGACTAGCGGGGGCACAGATACGCAGTATTTT.